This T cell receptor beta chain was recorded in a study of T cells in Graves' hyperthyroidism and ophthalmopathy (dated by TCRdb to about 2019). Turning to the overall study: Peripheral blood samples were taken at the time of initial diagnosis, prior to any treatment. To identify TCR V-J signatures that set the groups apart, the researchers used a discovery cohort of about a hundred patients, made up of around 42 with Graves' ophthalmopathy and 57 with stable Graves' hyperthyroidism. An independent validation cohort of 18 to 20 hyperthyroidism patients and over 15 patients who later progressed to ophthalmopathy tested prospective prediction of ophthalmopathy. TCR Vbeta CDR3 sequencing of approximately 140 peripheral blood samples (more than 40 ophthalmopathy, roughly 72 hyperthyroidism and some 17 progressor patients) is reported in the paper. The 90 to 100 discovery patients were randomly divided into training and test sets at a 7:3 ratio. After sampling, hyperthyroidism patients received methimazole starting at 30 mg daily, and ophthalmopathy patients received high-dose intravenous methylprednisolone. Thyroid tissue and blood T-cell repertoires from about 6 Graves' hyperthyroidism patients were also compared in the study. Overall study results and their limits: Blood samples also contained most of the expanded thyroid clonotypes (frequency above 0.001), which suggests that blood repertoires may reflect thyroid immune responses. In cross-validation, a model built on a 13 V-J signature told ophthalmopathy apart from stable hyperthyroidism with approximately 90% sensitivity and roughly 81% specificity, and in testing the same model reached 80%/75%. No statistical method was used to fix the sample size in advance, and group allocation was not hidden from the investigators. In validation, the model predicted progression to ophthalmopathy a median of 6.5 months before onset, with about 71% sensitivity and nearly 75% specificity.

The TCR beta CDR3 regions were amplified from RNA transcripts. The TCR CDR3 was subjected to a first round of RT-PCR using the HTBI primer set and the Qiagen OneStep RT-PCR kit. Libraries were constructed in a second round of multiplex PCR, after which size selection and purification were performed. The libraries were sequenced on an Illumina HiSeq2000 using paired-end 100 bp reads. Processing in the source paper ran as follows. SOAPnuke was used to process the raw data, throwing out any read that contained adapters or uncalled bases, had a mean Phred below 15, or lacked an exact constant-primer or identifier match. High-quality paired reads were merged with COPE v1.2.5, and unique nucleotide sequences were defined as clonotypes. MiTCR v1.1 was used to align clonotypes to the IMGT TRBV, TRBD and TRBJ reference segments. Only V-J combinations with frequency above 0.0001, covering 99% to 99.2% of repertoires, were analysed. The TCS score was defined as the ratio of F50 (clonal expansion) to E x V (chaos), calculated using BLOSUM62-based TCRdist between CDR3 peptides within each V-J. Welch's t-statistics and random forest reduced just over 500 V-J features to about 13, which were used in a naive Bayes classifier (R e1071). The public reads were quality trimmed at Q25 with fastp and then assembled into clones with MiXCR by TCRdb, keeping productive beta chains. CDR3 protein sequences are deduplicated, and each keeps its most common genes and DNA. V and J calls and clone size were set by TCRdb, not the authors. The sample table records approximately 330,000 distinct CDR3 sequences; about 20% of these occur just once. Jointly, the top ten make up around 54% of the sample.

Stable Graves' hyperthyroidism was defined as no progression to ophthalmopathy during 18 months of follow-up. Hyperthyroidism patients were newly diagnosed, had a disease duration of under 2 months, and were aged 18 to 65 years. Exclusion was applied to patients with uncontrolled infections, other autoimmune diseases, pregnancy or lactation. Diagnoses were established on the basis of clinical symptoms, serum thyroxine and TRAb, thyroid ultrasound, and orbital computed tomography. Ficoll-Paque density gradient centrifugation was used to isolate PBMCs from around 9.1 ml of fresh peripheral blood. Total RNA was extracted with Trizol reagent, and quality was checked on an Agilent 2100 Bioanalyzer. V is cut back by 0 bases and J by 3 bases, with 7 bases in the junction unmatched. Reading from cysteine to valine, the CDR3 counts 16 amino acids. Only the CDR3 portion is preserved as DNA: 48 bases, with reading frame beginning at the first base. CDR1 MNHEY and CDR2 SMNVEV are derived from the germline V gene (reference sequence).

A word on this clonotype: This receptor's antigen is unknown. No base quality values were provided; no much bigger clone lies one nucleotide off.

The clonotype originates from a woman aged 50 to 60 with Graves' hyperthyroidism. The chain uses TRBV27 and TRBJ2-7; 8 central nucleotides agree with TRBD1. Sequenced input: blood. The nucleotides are TGTGCCAGCAGTTTATCCAGCGCCGGACAGGGCTACGAGCAGTACGTC. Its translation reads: CASSLSSAGQGYEQYV.